The 7 T cell receptor beta chains below were found in one sample sequenced in a study of CD8 T cells in Susac syndrome (dated by TCRdb to about 2019). To prepare the library, the immunoSEQ multiplex PCR assay was applied. RNA was extracted with the RNeasy kit and roughly 0.45 to 1 ug was reverse transcribed using random hexamers. TCRdb reran the public reads through fastp at Q25 and MiXCR, keeping productive beta chains. CDR3 protein sequences are deduplicated, and each keeps its most common genes and DNA. A total of 200,000 to 250,000 distinct CDR3 sequences appear in this sample, 94% of them only once. Approximately 0.15% of the sample goes to the ten largest clones. Sequenced: CD4+ T cells from PBMCs. The receptors shown here come from a human donor with Susac syndrome.

This clonotype has just one count. The genes are TRBV10-2 and TRBJ1-1; possible D gene TRBD1, 6 bases. The CDR3 is 14 residues long. V lost 6 bases and J lost 0, with 11 bases in between. Germline V gene lookup returns CDR1 WSHSY and CDR2 SAAADI. CDR3 sequence reads: CASRLTGMNTEAFF. Here the CDR3 DNA reads TGCGCCAGCAGACTGACAGGCATGAACACTGAAGCTTTCTTT.

The table lists this clonotype with a count of one. The V call is TRBV7-2, the J call TRBJ1-1; 7 positions match TRBD1. Germline CDR1 is SGHTA and CDR2 is FQGNSA. V shed 3 bases and J 6 bases; nucleotides not matched to a gene: 10. CDR3 size: 15 residues. The DNA for the CDR3 is TGTGCCAGCAGCTTCGCACAGGGGCCACATGCTGAAGCTTTCTTT. Translating gives CASSFAQGPHAEAFF.

This clonotype was observed a handful of times. The chain employs TRBV2 and TRBJ2-2, with 7 bases matching TRBD2. Germline V gene lookup returns CDR1 SNHLY and CDR2 FYNNEI. Unmatched junction bases numbered 3, after V lost 5 bases and J lost 0 bases. The CDR3 has 15 residues. The CDR3 sequence is CASSFRGANTGELFF. The DNA of the CDR3 is TGTGCCAGCAGTTTTCGGGGGGCGAACACCGGGGAGCTGTTTTTT.

The chain links TRBV20-1 to TRBJ1-1; TRBD1 is a possible D gene (5 bases). The CDR3 sequence is 13 residues long. CDR1 and CDR2 from the germline V gene are DFQATT and SNEGSKA (reference sequence). The V end was cut by 3 bases, the J end by 4 bases, with 12 bases between. The chain's CDR3 is CSASGQGATEAFF. CDR3 sequence (DNA): TGCAGTGCTAGTGGGCAGGGTGCCACTGAAGCTTTCTTT.

V usage is TRBV12-5 and J usage is TRBJ2-2; TRBD1 agrees at 8 bases. This CDR3 comprises 15 residues. Trimming removed 5 bases from V and 5 bases from J; junction bases left unmatched: 7. Per germline, CDR1 LGHNT and CDR2 FRNRAP. In DNA, the CDR3 is TGTGCTAGTGGTCCGGGACAGGTCGAGACCGGGGAGCTGTTTTTT. Translation: CASGPGQVETGELFF.

The V and J genes are TRBV29-1 and TRBJ2-7; 7 bases match TRBD1. Unmatched junction bases numbered 6, after V lost 4 bases and J lost 0 bases. There are 14 residues in the CDR3. Germline V lookup: CDR1 SQVTM, CDR2 ANQGSEA. The CDR3 nucleotides are TGCAGCGTTGTCGGACAGGACCTCTCCTACGAGCAGTACTTC. Its protein is CSVVGQDLSYEQYF.

The chain joins TRBV4-3 to TRBJ2-3; D possibly corresponds to TRBD1 (5 bases). The CDR3 covers 16 residues. Germline assignment: CDR1 LGHNA and CDR2 YSLEER. Trimming stripped 0 bases from V and 4 bases from J, with 14 bases between. The CDR3 loop reads CASSQEGRLGADTQYF. The CDR3 DNA is TGCGCCAGCAGCCAAGAGGGTAGGCTAGGGGCAGATACGCAGTATTTT.